This T cell receptor beta chain was recovered during a study of PD-1 blockade in classical Hodgkin lymphoma. Time point: cycle 4 day 1 (C4D1), after 6 weeks of nivolumab. All trial patients relapsed after autologous stem cell transplantation. The assay was immunoSEQ multiplex PCR, and TCRdb's table has in-frame clones only and misses some. The sample lists fewer than 20,000 clones, around 65% seen once, with 7.8% in the top ten. Sequencing was performed on peripheral blood mononuclear cells (PBMCs), taken before the fourth cycle of nivolumab. The source is a human donor with classical Hodgkin lymphoma.

CDR3 bases: TGTGCCAGTACCTTGACAGGATGGAATGAGCAGTTCTTC. Amino acids: CASTLTGWNEQFF. V usage is TRBV19 and J usage is TRBJ2-1; weak D call: TRBD1 (6 bases). This CDR3 is 13 amino acids long. V lost 7 bases and J 7 bases, leaving 14 bases between the germline ends. Germline values: CDR1 LNHDA, CDR2 SQIVND (reference sequence).